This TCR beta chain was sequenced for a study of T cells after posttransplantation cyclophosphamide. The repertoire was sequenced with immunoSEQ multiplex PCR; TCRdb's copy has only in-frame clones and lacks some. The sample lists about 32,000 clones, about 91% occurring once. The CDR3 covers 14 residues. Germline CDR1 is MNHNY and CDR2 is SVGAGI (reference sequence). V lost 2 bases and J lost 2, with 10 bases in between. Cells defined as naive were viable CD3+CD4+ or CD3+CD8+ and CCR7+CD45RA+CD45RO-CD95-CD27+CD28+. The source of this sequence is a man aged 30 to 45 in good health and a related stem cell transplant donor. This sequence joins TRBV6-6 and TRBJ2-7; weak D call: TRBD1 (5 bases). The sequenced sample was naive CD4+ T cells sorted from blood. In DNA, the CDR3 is TGTGCCAGCAGTTACCTCCAGGGTACCTACGAGCAGTACTTC. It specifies CASSYLQGTYEQYF.